Presented here are 25 T cell receptor beta chains from one specimen sequenced in a study of blood T cell repertoires in COVID-19. Generated by immunoSEQ multiplex PCR, the TCRdb table keeps only in-frame clones and is missing some. Of tens of thousands of clones listed, 82% are singletons. The sequencing input was peripheral blood. The origin of the receptors is a woman of 80 years or more with acute or convalescent COVID-19.

The chain carries TRBV14 and TRBJ2-1, with D possibly matching TRBD2 (6 bases). Trimming took 0 bases from V and 2 from J, leaving 11 bases between them. Germline V gene data show CDR1 as SGHDN and CDR2 as FVKESK. The CDR3 runs 16 residues. This chain's CDR3 is CASSQELAAPYNEQFF. In DNA, the CDR3 is TGTGCCAGCAGCCAAGAGTTAGCGGCCCCCTACAATGAGCAGTTCTTC. The whole variable domain, filled in from reference TRBV14 and TRBJ2-1, reads EAGVTQFPSHSVIEKGQTVTLRCDPISGHDNLYWYRRVMGKEIKFLLHFVKESKQDESGMPNNRFLAERTGGTYSTLKVQPAELEDSGVYFCASSQELAAPYNEQFFGPGTRLTVL.

This chain uses TRBV19 with TRBJ2-2; 11 positions agree with TRBD2. J lost 5 bases, V lost 4 bases, and 6 bases had no gene match. Germline V gene data show CDR1 as LNHDA and CDR2 as SQIVND (reference sequence). CDR3 size: 16 residues. Here the CDR3 reads CASSRALAGGTGELFF. The DNA for the CDR3 is TGTGCCAGTAGTAGGGCCCTAGCGGGAGGTACCGGGGAGCTGTTTTTT. The variable domain in full, completed from reference TRBV19 and TRBJ2-2, reads DGGITQSPKYLFRKEGQNVTLSCEQNLNHDAMYWYRQDPGQGLRLIYYSQIVNDFQKGDIAEGYSVSREKKESFPLTVTSAQKNPTAFYLCASSRALAGGTGELFFGEGSRLTVL.

This clone was seen just once. This chain links TRBV5-6 with TRBJ2-3; D is possibly TRBD2 (5 bases). V shed 6 bases and J shed 0 bases, with 17 bases lying between them. CDR3 length: 16 amino acids. Germline CDR1 and CDR2: SGHDT and YYEEEE. The CDR3 spells CASTRRITSSTDTQYF. DNA for the CDR3: TGTGCCAGCACTAGGAGGATAACTTCTAGCACAGATACGCAGTATTTT.

The rearrangement links TRBV7-2 to TRBJ2-1; TRBD2 matches 9 bases. J gave up 8 bases and V 5 bases, and 16 bases lay outside the gene matches. Germline lookup yields CDR1 SGHTA and CDR2 FQGNSA. The CDR3 contains 17 residues. CDR3 bases: TGTGCCAGCAGCGCCCAGCGAGCGGGAGGCCCCCTCGATGAGCAGTTCTTC. It encodes CASSAQRAGGPLDEQFF.

This clone has just one count. In DNA form, the CDR3 reads TGTGCCAGTAGTAAGAACAGGGGGCGCGAGACCCAGTACTTC. Its protein is CASSKNRGRETQYF. The chain carries TRBV19 and TRBJ2-5, with TRBD1 matching over 9 bases. The V and J ends lost 4 bases and 5 bases, in that order; junction bases with no gene match: 5. Germline V gives CDR1 LNHDA, CDR2 SQIVND (reference sequence). The CDR3 is made up of 14 amino acids.

For the CDR3, the DNA is TGTGCCAGCAGCCAAGATAACAGGCCAAATCAGCCCCAGCATTTT. As protein: CASSQDNRPNQPQHF. This rearrangement joins TRBV4-2 to TRBJ1-5, with TRBD1 as a possible D gene (5 bases). CDR3 size: 15 residues. Trimming took off 0 bases at V and 4 bases at J, with 10 bases between the two ends. The germline V gene encodes CDR1 LGHNA and CDR2 YNFKEQ.

J is TRBJ2-1 and V is TRBV20-1, with no clear D. Trimming left V 6 bases short and J 8 bases short, with 8 bases between. CDR3 length equals 10 residues. Per the germline V gene, CDR1 is DFQATT and CDR2 is SNEGSKA (reference sequence). The CDR3 DNA follows: TGCAGTGCCCCCGGGTATGAGCAGTTCTTC. Translation: CSAPGYEQFF.

The CDR3 is CATSDITNTGELFF. In DNA form, the CDR3 reads TGTGCCACCAGTGACATCACGAACACCGGGGAGCTGTTTTTT. The rearrangement links TRBV24-1 to TRBJ2-2; no clear D. CDR3 length: 14 residues. Germline V CDR1 and CDR2: KGHDR, SFDVKD. V shed 4 bases and J shed 0 bases, with 5 bases lying between them.

V and J are TRBV5-1 and TRBJ2-7; a possible D gene is TRBD2 (5 bases). Germline V CDR1 and CDR2: SGHRS, YFSETQ. V shed 0 bases and J shed 5 bases, with 18 bases lying between them. The CDR3 consists of 16 residues. Here the CDR3 DNA reads TGCGCCAGCAGCTTGGGGACCGGGGTCGGCTTCCACGAGCAGTACTTC. It specifies CASSLGTGVGFHEQYF.

The V gene is TRBV5-4, the J gene TRBJ2-5; TRBD2 aligns across 11 bases. CDR1 is SGHNT, CDR2 YYREEE, per germline (reference sequence). J was trimmed by 2 bases and V by 0 bases; bases with no gene match: 9. The CDR3 runs to 18 residues. The CDR3 loop is CASSLVLGLAGGQETQYF. The CDR3 DNA is TGTGCCAGCAGCTTGGTACTAGGGCTAGCGGGAGGACAAGAGACCCAGTACTTC.

V gene TRBV19 combines with J gene TRBJ2-3; D uncertain. Germline V gene lookup returns CDR1 LNHDA and CDR2 SQIVND (reference sequence). The CDR3 runs to 13 residues. V lost 8 bases and J 2 bases, leaving 11 bases between the germline ends. CDR3 region: CASCPTYTDTQYF. The DNA of the CDR3 is TGTGCCAGTTGCCCCACATACACAGATACGCAGTATTTT.

This rearrangement joins TRBV7-2 to TRBJ2-3, with 13 bases lining up with TRBD2. V dropped 4 bases and J dropped 4; count of bases not matched to a gene: 5. The V gene's germline CDR1 is SGHTA and CDR2 FQGNSA. The CDR3 length is 16 residues. The CDR3 spells CASSYTSGRAADTQYF. The CDR3 DNA reads as TGTGCCAGCAGCTACACTAGCGGGAGGGCCGCAGATACGCAGTATTTT.

The J gene is TRBJ1-4, the V gene TRBV15; the match to TRBD1 covers 8 bases. V trimming: 3 bases; J trimming: 7 bases; junction bases outside the gene matches: 4. Looked up from germline, CDR1 is LNHNV and CDR2 is YYDKDF (reference sequence). The CDR3 loop spans 14 amino acids. DNA of the CDR3: TGTGCCACCAGCAGTCGGACAGGGACTGAAAAACTGTTTTTT. This translates into CATSSRTGTEKLFF.

This chain uses TRBV6-5 with TRBJ2-3, with D possibly TRBD1 on 6 matching bases. The CDR3 runs 11 residues. The V gene lost 6 bases and the J gene lost 9 bases, with 10 bases spanning the gap. The germline V gene encodes CDR1 MNHEY and CDR2 SVGAGI. CDR3 sequence reads: CASRGGRTQYF. CDR3 nucleotides: TGTGCCAGCAGAGGGGGAAGGACGCAGTATTTT.

This chain links TRBV28 with TRBJ2-2; possible D gene TRBD2, 6 bases. Germline-derived CDR1 and CDR2 are MDHEN and SYDVKM. The CDR3 covers 13 residues. V lost 3 bases and J lost 4, with 6 bases in between. The CDR3 sequence: CASSLGGTGELFF. CDR3 coding DNA: TGTGCCAGCAGTTTGGGGGGCACCGGGGAGCTGTTTTTT. Full variable domain (rest looked up from reference TRBV28 and TRBJ2-2): DVKVTQSSRYLVKRTGEKVFLECVQDMDHENMFWYRQDPGLGLRLIYFSYDVKMKEKGDIPEGYSVSREKKERFSLILESASTNQTSMYLCASSLGGTGELFFGEGSRLTVL.

The chain recombines TRBV24-1 with TRBJ2-1; TRBD2 aligns across 8 bases. The ends lost 4 bases at V and 4 bases at J; junction bases unmatched: 5. From germline, CDR1 is KGHDR and CDR2 SFDVKD. CDR3 length equals 15 residues. The CDR3 DNA is TGTGCCACCAGTGAGGGAAGCGGGAGATACAATGAGCAGTTCTTC. This codes for CATSEGSGRYNEQFF.

The chain carries TRBV7-8 and TRBJ2-3, with 10 bases fitting TRBD2. CDR1 and CDR2 from the germline V gene are SGHVS and FQNEAQ. Trimming at V came to 5 bases and at J to 2 bases, leaving 10 bases not matched to a gene. The CDR3 totals 17 residues. Here the CDR3 DNA reads TGTGCCAGCAGCCGATCGAGCGGGGGGGTGACCACAGATACGCAGTATTTT. Protein: CASSRSSGGVTTDTQYF. The full variable domain, with the rest looked up from reference TRBV7-8 and TRBJ2-3, is GAGVSQSPRYKVAKRGQDVALRCDPISGHVSLFWYQQALGQGPEFLTYFQNEAQLDKSGLPSDRFFAERPEGSVSTLKIQRTQQEDSAVYLCASSRSSGGVTTDTQYFGPGTRLTVL.

This chain uses TRBV5-1 with TRBJ1-3; no clear D gene. The CDR3 consists of 16 residues. The germline V and J ends were trimmed by 3 bases and 0 bases, with 13 bases remaining between them. The V gene's germline CDR1 is SGHRS and CDR2 YFSETQ. CDR3 sequence (DNA): TGCGCCAGCAGCTCATTGGCTTCCAGCTCTGGAAACACCATATATTTT. Amino acid sequence: CASSSLASSSGNTIYF.

The chain joins TRBV4-2 to TRBJ2-1, with a possible D match to TRBD2 (6 bases). Germline V lookup: CDR1 LGHNA, CDR2 YNFKEQ. The CDR3 loop spans 15 amino acids. The V end lost 0 bases, the J end lost 7 bases, and 13 bases lay between the germline ends. The CDR3 coding sequence is TGTGCCAGCAGCCAAGATTACGGAGGAGGGAATGAGCAGTTCTTC. This gives the protein CASSQDYGGGNEQFF.

V gene TRBV3-1 (or the pseudogene TRBV3-2) combines with J gene TRBJ1-3; D is unclear. Germline CDR1 LGHDT, CDR2 YNNKEL (reference sequence). This CDR3 spans 15 amino acids. V lost 0 bases, J lost 0 bases, and 6 bases lay in between. CDR3 sequence (DNA): TGTGCCAGCAGCCAAGATAGAGTCTCTGGAAACACCATATATTTT. This gives the protein CASSQDRVSGNTIYF.

This chain joins TRBV20-1 and TRBJ2-1; no clear D gene. The CDR3 extends over 10 amino acids. Germline CDR1 and CDR2: DFQATT and SNEGSKA (reference sequence). With 5 bases removed from V and 9 bases from J, the gap between germline ends came to 8 bases. CDR3 amino acids: CSAGLVEQFF. CDR3 sequence (DNA): TGCAGTGCTGGGCTGGTTGAGCAGTTCTTC.

The rearrangement joins TRBV11-3 to TRBJ2-3; 9 bases are a match to TRBD2. Germline CDR1 is SGHNT and CDR2 is YENEEA. There are 15 residues in the CDR3. Losses at the gene ends were 5 bases for V and 6 bases for J; bases not matched to a gene: 9. CDR3 residues: CASSPRGGQRDTQYF. CDR3 bases: TGTGCCAGCAGCCCGCGGGGGGGCCAAAGGGATACGCAGTATTTT.

This chain connects TRBV6-1 to TRBJ1-1; no clear D. The CDR3 has 11 amino acids. V lost 1 base and J lost 11, with 8 bases in between. CDR1 and CDR2 from the germline V gene are MNHNS and SASEGT. CDR3 DNA: TGTGCCAGCAGTGAAGGGTGGCAGGCTTTCTTT. Translation: CASSEGWQAFF.

This clone appeared once. This chain joins TRBV15 and TRBJ2-1; 7 bases are a match to TRBD2. The germline V gene has CDR1 LNHNV and CDR2 YYDKDF (reference sequence). Losses at the gene ends were 7 bases for V and 2 bases for J; bases not matched to a gene: 2. The length of the CDR3 is 13 residues. CDR3 region: CATTSGTYNEQFF. The CDR3 nucleotides read TGTGCCACCACTAGCGGAACCTACAATGAGCAGTTCTTC.

J is TRBJ2-7 and V is TRBV6-5, with 10 bases fitting TRBD1. V dropped 2 bases and J dropped 2; count of bases not matched to a gene: 6. CDR1 and CDR2 (germline): MNHEY, SVGAGI. The CDR3 has 16 amino acids. CDR3 loop: CASSYRGQGQPYEQYF. CDR3 in DNA: TGTGCCAGCAGTTACCGGGGACAGGGGCAGCCCTACGAGCAGTACTTC.